A single sample is the source of the 23 T cell receptor beta chains below, sequenced in a study of technical replicates of blood from a few donors. Clones were sequenced by immunoSEQ multiplex PCR, and TCRdb holds only the in-frame ones, with some missing. The data show roughly 100,000 clones, under 97% seen once. Sequenced material: T cells isolated from PBMCs. These receptors were collected from a human donor in good health.

The chain combines TRBV11-3 with TRBJ2-3; 8 nucleotides line up with TRBD1. The CDR3 is 15 residues long. J was trimmed by 2 bases and V by 5 bases; bases with no gene match: 6. The germline V gene encodes CDR1 SGHNT and CDR2 YENEEA. DNA of the CDR3: TGTGCCAGCAGCCCCGACAGGGGATACACAGATACGCAGTATTTT. Residues: CASSPDRGYTDTQYF.

This clone has just one count. The chain joins TRBV28 to TRBJ1-5, with D perhaps TRBD1 (6 bases). Trimming removed 7 bases at V and 3 bases at J, with 19 bases between. The CDR3 is made up of 16 amino acids. CDR1 MDHEN and CDR2 SYDVKM come from the germline V gene. The CDR3 reads CASTPEGEGDNQPQHF. CDR3 in DNA: TGTGCCAGCACCCCGGAAGGGGAGGGGGACAATCAGCCCCAGCATTTT.

The rearrangement uses TRBV9 and TRBJ2-3; possibly TRBD2 for D (6 bases). Between the trimmed V and J ends, which lost 0 bases and 4 bases, there was a span of 15 bases. The V gene's germline CDR1 is SGDLS and CDR2 YYNGEE. The CDR3 contains 16 residues. The CDR3 loop is CASSVVKAGLSDTQYF. CDR3 DNA: TGTGCCAGCAGCGTAGTCAAGGCGGGACTTTCAGATACGCAGTATTTT.

The chain combines TRBV5-4 with TRBJ2-3; 7 bases line up with TRBD1. This CDR3 is 15 amino acids long. The germline CDR1 and CDR2 sequences are SGHNT and YYREEE (reference sequence). V lost 0 bases, J lost 2 bases, and 3 bases stayed unmatched. CDR3 in DNA: TGTGCCAGCAGCTTGGCGGGACAGTCCACAGATACGCAGTATTTT. Translation: CASSLAGQSTDTQYF.

V is TRBV7-8 and J is TRBJ1-1; D unresolved. With 6 bases removed from V and 1 base from J, the gap between germline ends came to 12 bases. The CDR3 covers 14 residues. The germline V gene encodes CDR1 SGHVS and CDR2 FQNEAQ. CDR3 in amino acids: CASSFATSNTEAFF. CDR3 in DNA: TGTGCCAGCAGTTTCGCCACTTCGAACACTGAAGCTTTCTTT.

The chain couples TRBV28 to TRBJ2-1; TRBD2 matches 8 bases. V was clipped by 6 bases and J by 1 base; unmatched bases: 5. Per the germline V gene, CDR1 is MDHEN and CDR2 is SYDVKM. This CDR3 spans 15 amino acids. Written as DNA, the CDR3 is TGTGCCAGCAGCCTGACTAGCGCTTCCTACAATGAGCAGTTCTTC. Its translation: CASSLTSASYNEQFF.

The chain carries TRBV12-2 and TRBJ1-6; the D call TRBD1 from the table was never checked on the DNA. TRBV12-2 is a pseudogene. This CDR3 has 17 amino acids. CDR3 residues: CASRFDRQNPYNSPLHF. The DNA of the CDR3 is TGTGCAAGTCGCTTCGACAGACAGAACCCCTATAATTCACCCCTCCACTTT.

The chain links TRBV30 to TRBJ2-7; D remains unclear. The CDR3 sequence is 12 residues long. Germline loops: CDR1 GTSNPN, CDR2 SVGIG (reference sequence). Trimming pared 0 bases from V and 5 bases from J, leaving 8 bases between. The CDR3, as DNA: TGTGCCTGGAGTGTACATGGAGACGAGCAGTACTTC. Protein product: CAWSVHGDEQYF. The variable domain in full, with the rest retrieved from reference TRBV30 and TRBJ2-7, is SQTIHQWPATLVQPVGSPLSLECTVEGTSNPNLYWYRQAAGRGLQLLFYSVGIGQISSEVPQNLSASRPQDRQFILSSKKLLLSDSGFYLCAWSVHGDEQYFGPGTRLTVT.

V usage is TRBV7-6 and J usage is TRBJ2-2; possibly TRBD2 for D (6 bases). Germline CDR1 and CDR2: SGHVS and FNYEAQ. The CDR3 is 15 residues long. Trimming took off 8 bases at V and 4 bases at J, with 17 bases between the two ends. CDR3 in DNA: TGTGCCAGCGTTCTTGGTTTCGGGAGCACCGGGGAGCTGTTTTTT. This sequence encodes CASVLGFGSTGELFF.

The gene calls are TRBV10-1 and TRBJ1-4; maybe TRBD1 (6 bases). The CDR3 contains 16 residues. The V end lost 6 bases, the J end lost 2 bases, and 16 bases lay between the germline ends. Germline V gene sequence: CDR1 WNHNN, CDR2 SYGVQD (reference sequence). CDR3: CASSPGYRETNEKLFF. The CDR3, as DNA: TGCGCCAGCAGCCCGGGATACAGGGAGACTAATGAAAAACTGTTTTTT.

The chain has TRBV27 and TRBJ2-7; D unresolved. The germline CDR1 and CDR2 sequences are MNHEY and SMNVEV (reference sequence). The CDR3 consists of 15 residues. Trimming pared 0 bases from V and 2 bases from J, leaving 11 bases between. Here the CDR3 reads CASSLSILTPYEQYF. The CDR3 bases are TGTGCCAGCAGTTTATCGATCTTGACACCCTACGAGCAGTACTTC.

The chain employs TRBV5-1 and TRBJ2-3, with 10 positions matching TRBD2. The CDR3 has 17 residues. The trim removed 2 bases at V and 1 base at J, leaving 7 bases unmatched. Germline CDR1 and CDR2: SGHRS and YFSETQ. The CDR3 spells CASSLKAGGKGTDTQYF. CDR3 bases: TGCGCCAGCAGCTTAAAAGCGGGGGGGAAAGGCACAGATACGCAGTATTTT.

V and J are TRBV5-1 and TRBJ1-1; D is undetermined. The germline V and J ends were trimmed by 4 bases and 1 base, with 5 bases remaining between them. CDR1 and CDR2 from the germline V gene are SGHRS and YFSETQ. The CDR3 has 12 amino acids. DNA for the CDR3: TGCGCCAGCAGCGGGCAGAACACTGAAGCTTTCTTT. Protein: CASSGQNTEAFF.

The V call is TRBV15, the J call TRBJ2-1; 13 positions match TRBD2. The V and J ends lost 1 base and 10 bases, in that order; junction bases with no gene match: 7. Germline V gene sequence: CDR1 LNHNV, CDR2 YYDKDF (reference sequence). This CDR3 is built from 16 residues. CDR3 coding DNA: TGTGCCACCAGCAGAGCCGGACTAGCGGGAGTCTGGGAGCAGTTCTTC. It specifies CATSRAGLAGVWEQFF.

CDR3 in DNA: TGTGCCAGCAGCTTATCGTCTAGGGAGCAGTTCTTC. Protein: CASSLSSREQFF. The chain carries TRBV13 and TRBJ2-1; no clear D. The germline V gene has CDR1 PRHDT and CDR2 FYEKMQ (reference sequence). The CDR3 runs 12 residues. The V end was cut by 2 bases, the J end by 10 bases, with 9 bases between.

The rearrangement links TRBV4-1 to TRBJ1-5; no firm D call. This CDR3 has 13 amino acids. Trimming took off 2 bases at V and 7 bases at J, with 9 bases between the two ends. The germline V gene encodes CDR1 MGHRA and CDR2 YSYEKL. In DNA form, the CDR3 reads TGCGCCAGCAGCCAATTCGCACGGCAGCCCCAGCATTTT. Protein: CASSQFARQPQHF.

The chain couples TRBV6-4 to TRBJ2-7; TRBD1 agrees at 8 bases. Germline CDR1 MRHNA, CDR2 SNTAGT. The CDR3 is made up of 16 amino acids. V lost 0 bases, J lost 5 bases, and 9 bases stayed unmatched. CDR3 protein: CASSDSWTGLRNEQYF. The CDR3 nucleotides are TGTGCCAGCAGTGACTCTTGGACAGGGTTGAGGAACGAGCAGTACTTC.

J is TRBJ2-7 and V is TRBV27; TRBD2 matches at 13 bases. CDR1 and CDR2 from the germline V gene are MNHEY and SMNVEV (reference sequence). V trimming: 4 bases; J trimming: 5 bases; junction bases outside the gene matches: 5. This CDR3 region has 15 residues. The chain's CDR3 is CASSSETSGRDEQYF. The CDR3, as DNA: TGTGCCAGCAGTTCCGAAACTAGCGGGAGGGACGAGCAGTACTTC.

The chain has TRBV5-5 and TRBJ1-5; 7 bases are shared with TRBD1. The CDR3 sequence is 15 residues long. Per the germline V gene, CDR1 is SGHKS and CDR2 is YYEKEE (reference sequence). Trimming took 3 bases from V and 2 from J; bases not matched to a gene: 5. The CDR3 DNA sequence: TGTGCCAGCAGCTCGACAGGGACTGGCAATCAGCCCCAGCATTTT. Translating it yields CASSSTGTGNQPQHF.

The rearrangement links TRBV15 to TRBJ1-2, with TRBD1 matching over 9 bases. This CDR3 region has 15 residues. The V gene end was trimmed by 5 bases and the J gene end by 13 bases; junction bases not matched to a gene: 17. CDR1 is LNHNV, CDR2 YYDKDF, per germline (reference sequence). CDR3 residues: CATSGGQGSANVRTF. Here the CDR3 DNA reads TGTGCCACCAGCGGGGGACAGGGATCGGCAAATGTACGCACCTTC. Looking up the rest from reference TRBV15 and TRBJ1-2 gives the full variable domain: DAMVIQNPRYQVTQFGKPVTLSCSQTLNHNVMYWYQQKSSQAPKLLFHYYDKDFNNEADTPDNFQSRRPNTSFCFLDIRSPGLGDTAMYLCATSGGQGSANVRTFGSGTRLTVV.

Comment on this clone: Other DNA sequences in the sample encode the same CDR3. This chain links TRBV11-2 with TRBJ2-2, with D perhaps TRBD2 (5 bases). Trimming shortened V by 3 bases and J by 6 bases, and 11 bases separated the two germline ends. Germline V CDR1 and CDR2: SGHAT, FQNNGV. The length of the CDR3 is 14 residues. The CDR3 reads CASSLRRDAGELFF. For the CDR3, the DNA is TGTGCCAGCAGCTTGCGACGGGATGCCGGGGAGCTGTTTTTT.

This clone appeared once. V gene TRBV4-2 combines with J gene TRBJ2-7; 9 bases match TRBD2. The trim removed 1 base at V and 5 bases at J, leaving 3 bases unmatched. The CDR3 has 14 residues. Germline CDR1 and CDR2: LGHNA and YNFKEQ. CDR3 region: CASSQVAGVHEQYF. The CDR3, as DNA: TGTGCCAGCAGCCAAGTAGCGGGAGTACACGAGCAGTACTTC.

CDR3 amino acids: CASRGANTGELFF. The CDR3, as DNA: TGTGCCAGCAGGGGCGCGAACACCGGGGAGCTGTTTTTT. J is TRBJ2-2 and V is TRBV11-3; D gene unclear. Trimming left V 6 bases short and J 0 bases short, with 5 bases between. Germline assignment: CDR1 SGHNT and CDR2 YENEEA. This CDR3 is built from 13 residues. Full variable domain (rest looked up from reference TRBV11-3 and TRBJ2-2): EAGVVQSPRYKIIEKKQPVAFWCNPISGHNTLYWYLQNLGQGPELLIRYENEEAVDDSQLPKDRFSAERLKGVDSTLKIQPAELGDSAVYLCASRGANTGELFFGEGSRLTVL.